The 10 T cell receptor beta chains below come from one sample, sequenced in a study of blood T cell repertoires in COVID-19. Assay used: immunoSEQ multiplex PCR; TCRdb lists only in-frame clones, some missing. The sample lists over 300,000 clones; around 90% were seen once. Material for sequencing was peripheral blood. The source is a man younger than 35 with active or convalescent COVID-19.

The chain recombines TRBV12-3 or TRBV12-4 with TRBJ1-5; D might be TRBD1 (5 bases). CDR3 length: 13 amino acids. With 5 bases removed from V and 4 bases from J, the gap between germline ends came to 9 bases. The CDR3 protein is CASSQQENQPQHF. Here the CDR3 DNA reads TGTGCCAGCAGTCAACAGGAAAATCAGCCCCAGCATTTT.

This clone was observed a single time. The CDR3 region is CASSPSGGYEQYF. CDR3 in DNA: TGTGCCAGCAGCCCTAGCGGGGGGTACGAGCAGTACTTC. This rearrangement joins TRBV7-9 to TRBJ2-7, with 11 bases fitting TRBD2. The CDR3 totals 13 residues. Germline assignment: CDR1 SEHNR and CDR2 FQNEAQ (reference sequence). The J segment lost 4 bases and the V segment lost 5 bases, leaving 1 base of the junction unmatched.

The CDR3, as DNA: TGTGCCAGCAGCCTCCGGGACAGGGAGGTCGGGGAGCTGTTTTTT. Protein sequence: CASSLRDREVGELFF. The chain carries TRBV7-9 and TRBJ2-2, with TRBD1 identical over 9 bases. This CDR3 has 15 residues. Trimming took 5 bases from V and 7 from J; bases not matched to a gene: 8. Looked up from germline, CDR1 is SEHNR and CDR2 is FQNEAQ (reference sequence).

The chain is built from TRBV28 and TRBJ1-5; D not certain. The V gene lost 5 bases and the J gene lost 8 bases, with 7 bases spanning the gap. Germline V lookup: CDR1 MDHEN, CDR2 SYDVKM. The CDR3 length is 11 residues. The CDR3 sequence is CASSPREPQHF. CDR3 nucleotide sequence: TGTGCCAGCAGTCCCCGAGAGCCCCAGCATTTT. The entire variable domain, with the rest obtained from reference TRBV28 and TRBJ1-5, is as follows: DVKVTQSSRYLVKRTGEKVFLECVQDMDHENMFWYRQDPGLGLRLIYFSYDVKMKEKGDIPEGYSVSREKKERFSLILESASTNQTSMYLCASSPREPQHFGDGTRLSIL.

V is TRBV18 and J is TRBJ2-5; D possibly corresponds to TRBD1 (6 bases). Germline V gene lookup returns CDR1 KGHSH and CDR2 LQKENI. This CDR3 region has 15 residues. V was cut by 0 bases and J by 4 bases, with 12 bases left in between. In nucleotides, the CDR3 is TGTGCCAGCTCACCACCAAGGGGGACCCGAGAGACCCAGTACTTC. It is translated as CASSPPRGTRETQYF.

The V and J genes are TRBV4-3 and TRBJ2-1; 10 bases align to TRBD1. The CDR3 consists of 17 residues. Per the germline V gene, CDR1 is LGHNA and CDR2 is YSLEER. With V trimmed by 4 bases and J by 7 bases, 13 bases remained unmatched. The CDR3 coding sequence is TGCGCCAGCAGCCCGAACTTTCCGGGACAGGGGCTGAATGAGCAGTTCTTC. This codes for CASSPNFPGQGLNEQFF.

The chain joins TRBV6-5 to TRBJ1-5; 7 nucleotides align to TRBD1. Per the germline V gene, CDR1 is MNHEY and CDR2 is SVGAGI. This CDR3 contains 14 residues. The trim removed 2 bases at V and 4 bases at J, leaving 2 bases unmatched. CDR3 sequence: CASSYKQGNQPQHF. The CDR3 DNA is TGTGCCAGCAGTTACAAACAGGGGAATCAGCCCCAGCATTTT.

The chain combines TRBV2 with TRBJ1-5; D is ambiguous. The germline V gene encodes CDR1 SNHLY and CDR2 FYNNEI. The CDR3 runs to 13 residues. Trimming stripped 4 bases from V and 3 bases from J, with 7 bases between. Here the CDR3 DNA reads TGTGCCAGCAGTGCTGACAACAATCAGCCCCAGCATTTT. Encoded protein: CASSADNNQPQHF. Complete variable domain (other parts from reference TRBV2 and TRBJ1-5): EPEVTQTPSHQVTQMGQEVILRCVPISNHLYFYWYRQILGQKVEFLVSFYNNEISEKSEIFDDQFSVERPDGSNFTLKIRSTKLEDSAMYFCASSADNNQPQHFGDGTRLSIL.

The J gene is TRBJ2-5, the V gene TRBV9; 8 nucleotides align to TRBD2. Trimming took 4 bases from V and 0 from J; bases not matched to a gene: 11. The CDR3 spans 17 residues. Germline V gene sequence: CDR1 SGDLS, CDR2 YYNGEE. In DNA, the CDR3 is TGTGCCAGCAGCTCAGCGGGGTCTAGCGGGTACCAAGAGACCCAGTACTTC. Protein: CASSSAGSSGYQETQYF.

This chain joins TRBV6-5 and TRBJ1-3; D unclear. The CDR3 length is 10 residues. Germline V gives CDR1 MNHEY, CDR2 SVGAGI. CDR3 sequence: CVVRGNTIYF. DNA of the CDR3: TGTGTTGTGCGTGGAAACACCATATATTTT.